What follows are 10 T cell receptor beta chains derived from one specimen sequenced in a study of OX40 agonist ivuxolimab in advanced cancers. Generated by immunoSEQ multiplex PCR, the TCRdb table keeps only in-frame clones and is missing some. This table has about 59,000 clones, about nine tenths appearing once. The sequencing here drew on CD4+ or CD8+ T cells sorted from blood, taken in a trial of the OX40 agonist ivuxolimab. These receptors all stem from an adult with an advanced solid tumor such as melanoma, head and neck, liver or kidney cancer.

On this clone: One end of the junction fails to match germline, which may point to a read error. This chain uses TRBV11-2 with TRBJ2-5; the D is unclear. This CDR3 spans 12 amino acids. Germline V lookup: CDR1 SGHAT, CDR2 FQNNGV. CDR3 sequence: CASSLDQATQYF. DNA of the CDR3: TGTGCCAGCAGCTTAGATCAAGCGACCCAGTACTTC.

CDR3 sequence (DNA): TGTGCCTGGAGAACTCCGGGACAGGGGAACACCGGGGAGCTGTTTTTT. Amino acids: CAWRTPGQGNTGELFF. The V and J genes are TRBV30 and TRBJ2-2; 9 bases match TRBD1. Germline trimming cut 3 bases from V and 1 base from J; bases unmatched to any gene: 6. Germline V gene lookup returns CDR1 GTSNPN and CDR2 SVGIG (reference sequence). The CDR3 runs to 16 residues.

The chain has TRBV5-1 and TRBJ1-3; 7 bases are shared with TRBD1. Germline loops: CDR1 SGHRS, CDR2 YFSETQ. Germline trimming cut 4 bases from V and 0 bases from J; bases unmatched to any gene: 4. The CDR3 is 15 amino acids. The CDR3 spells CASSPGDSSGNTIYF. The DNA for the CDR3 is TGCGCCAGCAGCCCCGGGGACAGCTCTGGAAACACCATATATTTT. Full variable domain (rest looked up from reference TRBV5-1 and TRBJ1-3): KAGVTQTPRYLIKTRGQQVTLSCSPISGHRSVSWYQQTPGQGLQFLFEYFSETQRNKGNFPGRFSGRQFSNSRSEMNVSTLELGDSALYLCASSPGDSSGNTIYFGEGSWLTVV.

This sequence joins TRBV2 and TRBJ2-2, with 9 bases identical to TRBD2. Trimming took 8 bases from V and 5 from J; bases not matched to a gene: 18. This CDR3 is 18 amino acids long. The germline gives CDR1 SNHLY, CDR2 FYNNEI. DNA for the CDR3: TGTGCCAGCTCCCGTTTGGCTAGCGGGGCCCGAGGGACCGGGGAGCTGTTTTTT. It codes for CASSRLASGARGTGELFF.

V and J are TRBV12-5 and TRBJ2-2, with D unclear. This CDR3 spans 13 amino acids. Germline values: CDR1 LGHNT, CDR2 FRNRAP. Trimming cost V 3 bases and J 9 bases, with 11 bases left between them. CDR3 nucleotide sequence: TGTGCTAGTGGTTTAGGGTCGGGTAGGGAGCTGTTTTTT. Translating gives CASGLGSGRELFF.

This chain joins TRBV7-8 and TRBJ2-7, with 12 positions matching TRBD1. This CDR3 is built from 15 residues. The germline V gene encodes CDR1 SGHVS and CDR2 FQNEAQ. V was clipped by 6 bases and J by 5 bases; unmatched bases: 8. The CDR3 DNA sequence: TGTGCCAGCAGGGCACGGGACAGGGGGCCCCACGAGCAGTACTTC. It specifies CASRARDRGPHEQYF.

J is TRBJ2-7 and V is TRBV29-1; maybe TRBD2 (6 bases). The CDR3 contains 12 residues. V gave up 4 bases and J gave up 4 bases, with 11 bases separating them. The germline V gene encodes CDR1 SQVTM and CDR2 ANQGSEA. DNA of the CDR3: TGCAGCGTTGGGGCAGGGAGGTACGAGCAGTACTTC. It codes for CSVGAGRYEQYF.

The V call is TRBV14, the J call TRBJ2-5; D is unresolved. Germline-derived CDR1 and CDR2 are SGHDN and FVKESK. This CDR3 is 14 amino acids long. The V end was cut by 1 base, the J end by 4 bases, with 10 bases between. The CDR3 region has the DNA TGTGCCAGCAGCCAAGTGGCAGGAAGAGAGACCCAGTACTTC. Translating it yields CASSQVAGRETQYF.

The chain carries TRBV11-2 and TRBJ2-5; D is unclear. The CDR3 sequence is 11 residues long. Trimming left V 1 base short and J 5 bases short, with 2 bases between. CDR1 SGHAT and CDR2 FQNNGV come from the germline V gene. The DNA of the CDR3 is TGTGCCAGCAGCTTAGGGGAGACCCAGTACTTC. Protein: CASSLGETQYF.

The J gene is TRBJ2-1, the V gene TRBV5-1; TRBD1 might be the D (6 bases). In germline, CDR1 is SGHRS, CDR2 YFSETQ. The CDR3 length is 14 residues. V dropped 0 bases and J dropped 5 bases, with 9 bases sitting between them. CDR3 nucleotide sequence: TGCGCCAGCAGCTTGGGGGGACAAGACAATGAGCAGTTCTTC. Its translation: CASSLGGQDNEQFF. Supplemented by reference TRBV5-1 and TRBJ2-1, the full variable domain reads KAGVTQTPRYLIKTRGQQVTLSCSPISGHRSVSWYQQTPGQGLQFLFEYFSETQRNKGNFPGRFSGRQFSNSRSEMNVSTLELGDSALYLCASSLGGQDNEQFFGPGTRLTVL.